These T cell receptor beta chains were read from a single sample in a study of response to subunit inactivated influenza vaccine. Via MiXCR, TCRdb re-called the RT-PCR reads, giving one row per CDR3 protein. Of roughly 700,000 distinct CDR3 sequences in the sample, about a sixth are singletons; the top ten hold around a tenth. The source material was PBMCs from blood, sampled 12 days after vaccination. The receptor source for this set is a man aged 50 or older who received an inactivated influenza vaccine. Each CDR3 is given with its conserved first and last residue. The D gene is left open where the match is weak. Expanded clones are given a class, and other clones once, few, many or no size at all.

>many|TRBV7-8|TRBD1|TRBJ2-1
CASSLRGQPYNEQFF
TGTGCCAGCAGCTTAAGGGGACAGCCTTACAATGAGCAGTTCTTC
>many|TRBV20-1|TRBD1|TRBJ1-5
CSAAETGGRDQPQHF
TGCAGTGCTGCGGAAACAGGGGGACGTGATCAGCCCCAGCATTTT
>.|TRBV12-3/TRBV12-4|.|TRBJ2-5
CASSRLGPSETQYF
TGTGCCAGCAGTCGTCTCGGCCCTTCAGAGACCCAGTACTTC
>.|TRBV28|.|TRBJ2-1
CASSPKIRLAGYYNEQFF
TGTGCCAGCAGCCCCAAAATCCGACTCGCGGGCTACTACAATGAGCAGTTCTTC
>.|TRBV5-6|TRBD2|TRBJ2-5
CASSLTATSGGERWKTQYF
TGTGCCAGCAGCCTAACTGCGACTAGCGGGGGGGAGCGCTGGAAGACCCAGTACTTC
>.|TRBV6-5|.|TRBJ1-1
CASSYGSAYTEAFF
TGTGCCAGCAGTTACGGGTCGGCCTACACTGAAGCTTTCTTT
>few|TRBV5-6|.|TRBJ1-4
CASSLAGVGEKLFF
TGTGCCAGCAGCTTGGCAGGGGTTGGTGAAAAACTGTTTTTT
>.|TRBV24-1|.|TRBJ2-1
CATSDRVKAPKSYNEQFF
TGTGCCACCAGTGACCGCGTTAAGGCCCCTAAGTCCTACAATGAGCAGTTCTTC
>few|TRBV7-2|.|TRBJ2-3
CASSSTVMPTDTQYF
TGTGCCAGCAGCTCGACCGTGATGCCCACAGATACGCAGTATTTT
>.|TRBV12-3/TRBV12-4|TRBD1|TRBJ1-1
CASSRTGGSNTEAFF
TGTGCCAGCAGTAGGACAGGGGGCTCGAACACTGAAGCTTTCTTT
>.|TRBV12-3/TRBV12-4|.|TRBJ1-2
CASSLRGISLDGYTF
TGTGCCAGCAGTTTGCGAGGCATCTCCTTGGATGGCTACACCTTC
>many|TRBV4-1|TRBD1|TRBJ2-5
CASSHGGQGGETQYF
TGCGCCAGCAGCCACGGGGGACAGGGAGGGGAGACCCAGTACTTC
>few|TRBV20-1|.|TRBJ2-5
CSSEGLEGSQETQYF
TGCAGTTCCGAAGGGCTTGAGGGGAGCCAAGAGACCCAGTACTTC
>.|TRBV20-1|.|TRBJ2-1
CSARDMGGGNEQFF
TGCAGTGCTAGAGATATGGGGGGTGGCAATGAGCAGTTCTTC
>once|TRBV21-1|.|TRBJ2-2
CASSKVALDDPGELFF
TGTGCCAGCAGCAAAGTGGCGCTAGACGACCCCGGGGAGCTGTTTTTT
>few|TRBV5-1|TRBD2|TRBJ2-5
CASSAGGTVIQETQYF
TGCGCCAGCAGCGCGGGGGGGACAGTCATCCAAGAGACCCAGTACTTC
>few|TRBV12-3/TRBV12-4|.|TRBJ2-7
CASSYGGKPREQYF
TGTGCCAGCAGTTACGGGGGAAAACCGAGGGAGCAGTACTTC
>many|TRBV11-2|.|TRBJ2-5
CASSLDLVGGETQYF
TGTGCCAGCAGCTTAGATCTAGTAGGGGGAGAGACCCAGTACTTC
>few|TRBV29-1|TRBD2|TRBJ2-7
CSVEVAGQYEQYF
TGCAGCGTTGAGGTAGCGGGCCAGTACGAGCAGTACTTC
>.|TRBV29-1|TRBD1|TRBJ2-7
CSVGTGEGEQYF
TGCAGCGTTGGGACAGGGGAGGGCGAGCAGTACTTC
>.|TRBV5-6|.|TRBJ2-1
CASSLPGSHNEQFF
TGTGCCAGCAGCTTGCCCGGATCGCACAATGAGCAGTTCTTC
>many|TRBV29-1|.|TRBJ1-1
CSVRALNTEAFF
TGCAGCGTACGTGCCTTGAACACTGAAGCTTTCTTT
>many|TRBV27|.|TRBJ2-1
CASRGGAGGNNEQFF
TGTGCCAGCAGGGGCGGGGCAGGGGGTAACAATGAGCAGTTCTTC
>many|TRBV5-1|.|TRBJ2-3
CASSLGGDTDTQYF
TGTGCCAGCAGTTTAGGAGGGGACACAGATACGCAGTATTTT
>few|TRBV20-1|TRBD1|TRBJ1-1
CSASGGWDRSNTEAFF
TGCAGTGCTAGTGGGGGTTGGGACAGGTCGAACACTGAAGCTTTCTTT
>.|TRBV12-3/TRBV12-4|.|TRBJ1-1
CASSLASWGATEAFF
TGTGCCAGCAGTTTGGCTTCTTGGGGGGCCACTGAAGCTTTCTTT
>.|TRBV11-2|TRBD1|TRBJ2-7
CASSYGQGALQGQYF
TGTGCCAGCAGCTACGGACAGGGGGCGTTACAGGGACAGTACTTC
>.|TRBV4-2|TRBD2|TRBJ2-1
CASSQTGLGNNEQFF
TGTGCCAGCAGCCAAACGGGACTAGGGAACAATGAGCAGTTCTTC
>few|TRBV3-1|TRBD1|TRBJ2-1
CASSQGQGLSNEQFF
TGTGCCAGCAGCCAAGGACAGGGGCTGAGCAATGAGCAGTTCTTC
>few|TRBV6-2/TRBV6-3|.|TRBJ2-7
CASSFRDGPYEQYF
TGTGCCAGCAGTTTCCGGGACGGGCCCTACGAGCAGTACTTC
>few|TRBV5-1|.|TRBJ2-1
CASSLWGTEGLATMAQFF
TGCGCCAGCAGCTTATGGGGAACGGAGGGCCTGGCAACAATGGCGCAGTTCTTC
>.|TRBV6-2/TRBV6-3|TRBD1|TRBJ2-7
CASRKGQGLYEQYF
TGTGCCAGCAGGAAGGGACAGGGGCTCTACGAGCAGTACTTC
>.|TRBV27|.|TRBJ2-7
CASSHGSNEQYF
TGTGCCAGCAGTCACGGCTCAAACGAGCAGTACTTC
>few|TRBV18|.|TRBJ1-4
CASSPSGSTEKLFF
TGTGCCAGCTCACCATCAGGGTCGACGGAAAAACTGTTTTTT
>few|TRBV30|TRBD2|TRBJ2-3
CAWSHSGRPDTQYF
TGTGCCTGGAGTCATAGCGGGAGACCGGATACGCAGTATTTT
>.|TRBV20-1|TRBD2|TRBJ2-3
CSARKASGVKDTQYF
TGCAGTGCTAGGAAGGCGAGCGGGGTTAAAGATACGCAGTATTTT
>few|TRBV6-2/TRBV6-3|.|TRBJ1-5
CASSYPGRTQPQHF
TGTGCCAGCAGTTACCCCGGGAGGACTCAGCCCCAGCATTTT
>few|TRBV24-1|.|TRBJ2-2
CATGGATPGELFF
TGTGCCACCGGCGGAGCTACCCCCGGGGAGCTGTTTTTT
>.|TRBV12-3/TRBV12-4|.|TRBJ1-2
CASAQGYGYTF
TGTGCCAGCGCGCAGGGATACGGCTACACCTTC
>.|TRBV4-2|TRBD1|TRBJ1-1
CASSQGAQGAVFF
TGTGCCAGCAGCCAAGGTGCACAGGGGGCGGTCTTCTTT